The clone carrying this T cell receptor beta chain was seen a few times. What it recognizes is unknown. Using its own MiXCR run on the RT-PCR reads, TCRdb lists one record per CDR3 protein. Of roughly 170,000 distinct CDR3 sequences listed, 9.2% are singletons. V lost 1 base and J lost 6, with 9 bases in between. Germline V gene data show CDR1 as LGHNA and CDR2 as YNFKEQ. The CDR3 spans 14 residues. These data originate in a study of response to subunit inactivated influenza vaccine. Overall study results and limits: It was the authors' suggestion that each seasonal influenza vaccination recruits few new T cells.

The chain couples TRBV4-2 to TRBJ2-2; a possible D gene is TRBD2 (6 bases). The material sequenced was non-naive T cells sorted from PBMCs, taken on the day of vaccination. This receptor was taken from a man aged 50 to 60 who received an inactivated influenza vaccine. CDR3 nucleotide sequence: TGTGCCAGCAGCCAAGGACGGGAGTCCGGGGAGCTGTTTTTT. This sequence encodes CASSQGRESGELFF.